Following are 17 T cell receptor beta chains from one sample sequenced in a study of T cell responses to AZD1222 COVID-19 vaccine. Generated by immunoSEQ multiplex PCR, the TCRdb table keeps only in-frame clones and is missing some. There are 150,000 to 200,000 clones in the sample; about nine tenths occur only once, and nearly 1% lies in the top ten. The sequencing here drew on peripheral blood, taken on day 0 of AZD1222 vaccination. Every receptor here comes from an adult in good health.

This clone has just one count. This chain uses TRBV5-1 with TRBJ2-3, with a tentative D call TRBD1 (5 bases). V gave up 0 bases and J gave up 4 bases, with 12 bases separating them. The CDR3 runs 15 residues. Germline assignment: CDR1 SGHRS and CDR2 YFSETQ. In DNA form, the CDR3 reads TGCGCCAGCAGCTTGGTAGGGTTAGGGGCAGATACGCAGTATTTT. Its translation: CASSLVGLGADTQYF.

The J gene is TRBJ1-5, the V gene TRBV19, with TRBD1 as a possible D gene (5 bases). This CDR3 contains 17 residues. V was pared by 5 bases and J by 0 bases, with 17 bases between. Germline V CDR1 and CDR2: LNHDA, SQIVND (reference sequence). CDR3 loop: CASSSPARAYSNQPQHF. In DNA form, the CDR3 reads TGTGCCAGTAGTTCCCCGGCCAGGGCTTATAGCAATCAGCCCCAGCATTTT.

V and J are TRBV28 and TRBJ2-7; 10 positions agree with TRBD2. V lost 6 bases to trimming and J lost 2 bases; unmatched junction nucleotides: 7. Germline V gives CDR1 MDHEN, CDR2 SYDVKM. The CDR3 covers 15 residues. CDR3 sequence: CASRKLAGSPYEQYF. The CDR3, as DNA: TGTGCCAGCAGAAAACTAGCGGGAAGCCCCTACGAGCAGTACTTC.

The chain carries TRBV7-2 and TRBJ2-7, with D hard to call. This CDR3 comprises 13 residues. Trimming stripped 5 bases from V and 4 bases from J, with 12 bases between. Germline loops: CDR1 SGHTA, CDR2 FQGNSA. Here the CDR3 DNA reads TGTGCCAGCAGCCGGTCTCGGATGTACGAGCAGTACTTC. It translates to CASSRSRMYEQYF.

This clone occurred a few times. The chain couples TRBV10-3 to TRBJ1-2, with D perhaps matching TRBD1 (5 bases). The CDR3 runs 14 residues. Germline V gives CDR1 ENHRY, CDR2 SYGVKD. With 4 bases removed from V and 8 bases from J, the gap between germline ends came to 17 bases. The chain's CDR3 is CAISGEGSFKGYTF. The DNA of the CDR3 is TGTGCCATCAGTGGGGAGGGGAGTTTTAAAGGCTACACCTTC.

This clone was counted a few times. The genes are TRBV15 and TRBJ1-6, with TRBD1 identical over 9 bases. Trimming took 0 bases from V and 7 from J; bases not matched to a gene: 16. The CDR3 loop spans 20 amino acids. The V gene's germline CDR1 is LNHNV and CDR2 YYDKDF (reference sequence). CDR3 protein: CATSREADRGRIWRNSPLHF. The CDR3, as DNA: TGTGCCACCAGCAGAGAAGCGGACAGGGGCCGGATTTGGCGGAATTCACCCCTCCACTTT.

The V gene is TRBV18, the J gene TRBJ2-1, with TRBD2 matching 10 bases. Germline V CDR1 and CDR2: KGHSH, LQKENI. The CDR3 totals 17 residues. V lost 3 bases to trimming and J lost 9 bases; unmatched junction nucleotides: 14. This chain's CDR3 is CASSPYGGASGRSEQFF. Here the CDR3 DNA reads TGTGCCAGCTCACCCTACGGTGGGGCTAGCGGGAGAAGTGAGCAGTTCTTC. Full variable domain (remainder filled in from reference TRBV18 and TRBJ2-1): NAGVMQNPRHLVRRRGQEARLRCSPMKGHSHVYWYRQLPEEGLKFMVYLQKENIIDESGMPKERFSAEFPKEGPSILRIQQVVRGDSAAYFCASSPYGGASGRSEQFFGPGTRLTVL.

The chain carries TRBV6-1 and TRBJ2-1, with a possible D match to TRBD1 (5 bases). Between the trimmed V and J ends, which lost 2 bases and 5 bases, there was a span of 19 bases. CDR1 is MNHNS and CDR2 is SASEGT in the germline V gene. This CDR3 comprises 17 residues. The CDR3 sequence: CASSERPWGGVNNEQFF. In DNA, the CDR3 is TGTGCCAGCAGTGAACGCCCTTGGGGCGGAGTAAACAATGAGCAGTTCTTC.

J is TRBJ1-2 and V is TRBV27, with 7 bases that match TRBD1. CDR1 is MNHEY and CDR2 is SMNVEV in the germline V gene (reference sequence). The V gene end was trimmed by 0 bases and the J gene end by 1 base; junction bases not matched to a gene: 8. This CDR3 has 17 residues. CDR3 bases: TGTGCCAGCAGTTTATCGAGGGGGACAGTTCTTAACTATGGCTACACCTTC. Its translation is CASSLSRGTVLNYGYTF.

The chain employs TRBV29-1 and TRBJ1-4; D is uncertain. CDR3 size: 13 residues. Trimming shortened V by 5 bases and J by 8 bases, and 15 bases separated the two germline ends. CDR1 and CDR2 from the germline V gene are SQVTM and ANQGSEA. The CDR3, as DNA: TGCAGCGTTTTCACCGGCCAGGAGGAAAAACTGTTTTTT. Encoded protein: CSVFTGQEEKLFF.

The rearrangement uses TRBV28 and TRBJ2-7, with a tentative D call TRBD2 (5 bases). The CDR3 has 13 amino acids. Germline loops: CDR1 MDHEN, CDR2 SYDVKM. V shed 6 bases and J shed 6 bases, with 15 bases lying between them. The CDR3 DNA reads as TGTGCCAGCAGCACCCCTCCTAGCCTCGAGCAGTACTTC. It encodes CASSTPPSLEQYF.

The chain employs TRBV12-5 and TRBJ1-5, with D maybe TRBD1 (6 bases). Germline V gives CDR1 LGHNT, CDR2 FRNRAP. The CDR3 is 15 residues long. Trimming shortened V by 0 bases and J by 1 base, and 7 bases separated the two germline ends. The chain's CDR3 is CASGLVRGSNQPQHF. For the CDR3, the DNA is TGTGCTAGTGGTTTGGTAAGGGGGAGCAATCAGCCCCAGCATTTT.

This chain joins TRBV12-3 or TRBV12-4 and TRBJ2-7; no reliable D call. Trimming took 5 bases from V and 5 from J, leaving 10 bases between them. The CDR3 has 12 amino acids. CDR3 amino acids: CASSPDIDEQYF. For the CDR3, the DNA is TGTGCCAGCAGTCCTGACATCGACGAGCAGTACTTC.

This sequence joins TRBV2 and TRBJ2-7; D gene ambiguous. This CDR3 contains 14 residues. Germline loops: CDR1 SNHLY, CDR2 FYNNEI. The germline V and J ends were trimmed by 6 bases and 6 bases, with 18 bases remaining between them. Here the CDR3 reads CASSRGVSAFEQYF. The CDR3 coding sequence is TGTGCCAGCAGCCGTGGGGTCAGTGCGTTCGAGCAGTACTTC.

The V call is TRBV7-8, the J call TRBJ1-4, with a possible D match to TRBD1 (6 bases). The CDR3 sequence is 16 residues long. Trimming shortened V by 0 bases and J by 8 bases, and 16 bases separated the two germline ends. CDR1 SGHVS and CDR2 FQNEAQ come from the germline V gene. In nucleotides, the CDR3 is TGTGCCAGCAGCTTAGCGGGGGCCAGGCAAAACGAAAAACTGTTTTTT. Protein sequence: CASSLAGARQNEKLFF.

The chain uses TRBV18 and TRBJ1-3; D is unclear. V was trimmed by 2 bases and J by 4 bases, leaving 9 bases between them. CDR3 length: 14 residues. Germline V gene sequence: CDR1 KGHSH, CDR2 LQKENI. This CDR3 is CASSPTAEGNTIYF. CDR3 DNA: TGTGCCAGCTCACCAACGGCGGAAGGAAACACCATATATTTT.

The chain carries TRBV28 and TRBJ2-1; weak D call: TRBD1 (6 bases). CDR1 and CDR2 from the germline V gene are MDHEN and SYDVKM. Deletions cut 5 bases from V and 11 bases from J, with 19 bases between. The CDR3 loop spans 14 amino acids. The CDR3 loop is CASSQRRQGKKQFF. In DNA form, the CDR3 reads TGTGCCAGCAGTCAACGGCGCCAGGGGAAGAAGCAGTTCTTC. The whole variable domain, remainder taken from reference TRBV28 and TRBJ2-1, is DVKVTQSSRYLVKRTGEKVFLECVQDMDHENMFWYRQDPGLGLRLIYFSYDVKMKEKGDIPEGYSVSREKKERFSLILESASTNQTSMYLCASSQRRQGKKQFFGPGTRLTVL.